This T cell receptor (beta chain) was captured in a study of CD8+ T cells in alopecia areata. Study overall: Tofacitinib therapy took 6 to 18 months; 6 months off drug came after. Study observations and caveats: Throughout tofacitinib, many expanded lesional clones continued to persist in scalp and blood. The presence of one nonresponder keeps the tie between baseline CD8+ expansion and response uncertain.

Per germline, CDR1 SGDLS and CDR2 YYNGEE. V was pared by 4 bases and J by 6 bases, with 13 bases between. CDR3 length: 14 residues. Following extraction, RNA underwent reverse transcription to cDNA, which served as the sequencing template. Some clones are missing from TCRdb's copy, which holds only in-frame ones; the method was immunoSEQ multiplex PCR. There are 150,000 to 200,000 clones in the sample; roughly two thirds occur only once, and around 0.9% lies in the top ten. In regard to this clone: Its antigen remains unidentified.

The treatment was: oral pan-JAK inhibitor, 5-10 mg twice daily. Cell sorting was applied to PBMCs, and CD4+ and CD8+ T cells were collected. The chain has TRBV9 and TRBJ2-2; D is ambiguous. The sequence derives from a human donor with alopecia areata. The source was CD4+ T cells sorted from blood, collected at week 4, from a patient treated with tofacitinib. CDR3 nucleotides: TGTGCCAGCAGCCCTTATAGTGGGTCCGGGGAGCTGTTTTTT. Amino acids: CASSPYSGSGELFF.